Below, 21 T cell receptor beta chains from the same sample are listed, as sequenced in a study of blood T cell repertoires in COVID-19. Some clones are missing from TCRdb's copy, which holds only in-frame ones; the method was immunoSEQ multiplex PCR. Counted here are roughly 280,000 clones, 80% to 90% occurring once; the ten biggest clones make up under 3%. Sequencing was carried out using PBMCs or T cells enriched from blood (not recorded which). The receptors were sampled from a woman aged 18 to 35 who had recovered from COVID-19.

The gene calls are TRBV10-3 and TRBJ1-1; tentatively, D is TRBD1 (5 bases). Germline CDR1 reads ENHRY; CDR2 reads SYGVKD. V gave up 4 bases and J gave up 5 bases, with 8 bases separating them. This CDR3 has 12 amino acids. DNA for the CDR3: TGTGCCATCAGTGGGGGGGGGACTGAAGCTTTCTTT. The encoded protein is CAISGGGTEAFF.

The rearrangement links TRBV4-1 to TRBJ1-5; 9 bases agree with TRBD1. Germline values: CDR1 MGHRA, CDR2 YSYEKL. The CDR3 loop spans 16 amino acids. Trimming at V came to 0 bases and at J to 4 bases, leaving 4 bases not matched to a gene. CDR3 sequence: CASSQDRGQGNQPQHF. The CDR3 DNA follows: TGCGCCAGCAGCCAAGATCGGGGACAGGGTAATCAGCCCCAGCATTTT.

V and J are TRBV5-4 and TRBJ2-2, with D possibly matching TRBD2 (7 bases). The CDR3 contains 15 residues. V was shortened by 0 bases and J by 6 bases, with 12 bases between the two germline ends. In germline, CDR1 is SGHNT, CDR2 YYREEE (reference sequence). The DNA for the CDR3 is TGTGCCAGCAGCTTGGCAAGGGGGGGGGCCGGGGAGCTGTTTTTT. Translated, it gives CASSLARGGAGELFF.

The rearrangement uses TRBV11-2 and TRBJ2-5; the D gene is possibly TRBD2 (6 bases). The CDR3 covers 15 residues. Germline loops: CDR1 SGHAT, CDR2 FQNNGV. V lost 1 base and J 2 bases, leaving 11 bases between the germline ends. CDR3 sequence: CASSLAWDLQETQYF. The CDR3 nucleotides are TGTGCCAGCAGCTTAGCCTGGGACTTACAAGAGACCCAGTACTTC.

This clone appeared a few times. CDR3 amino acids: CASSKGGDRGPGANVLTF. The CDR3 bases are TGTGCCAGCAGCAAAGGAGGAGACAGGGGGCCTGGGGCCAACGTCCTGACTTTC. The rearrangement uses TRBV21-1 and TRBJ2-6; TRBD1 was called by the table and not checked on the DNA. TRBV21-1 is a known pseudogene. CDR3 size: 18 residues.

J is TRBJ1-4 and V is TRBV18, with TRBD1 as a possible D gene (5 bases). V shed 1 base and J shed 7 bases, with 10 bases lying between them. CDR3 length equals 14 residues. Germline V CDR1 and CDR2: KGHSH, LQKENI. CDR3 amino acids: CASSPQGVSEKLFF. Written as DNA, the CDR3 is TGTGCCAGCTCACCACAAGGGGTTAGTGAAAAACTGTTTTTT.

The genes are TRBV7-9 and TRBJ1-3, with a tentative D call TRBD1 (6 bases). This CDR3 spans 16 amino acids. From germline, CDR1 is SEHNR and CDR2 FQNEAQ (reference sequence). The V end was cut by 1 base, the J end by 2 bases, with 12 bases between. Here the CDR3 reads CASSLVQGMPGNTIYF. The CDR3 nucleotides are TGTGCCAGCAGCTTAGTCCAGGGGATGCCTGGAAACACCATATATTTT.

The CDR3 DNA is TGTGCCAGCAGGATTGAGGGACAGGGGGCAAGTGGCTACACCTTC. Amino acid sequence: CASRIEGQGASGYTF. The rearrangement joins TRBV6-5 to TRBJ1-2, with 12 bases lining up with TRBD1. CDR3 length: 15 amino acids. Trimming cost V 6 bases and J 7 bases; bases outside gene matches: 9. Germline CDR1 and CDR2: MNHEY and SVGAGI.

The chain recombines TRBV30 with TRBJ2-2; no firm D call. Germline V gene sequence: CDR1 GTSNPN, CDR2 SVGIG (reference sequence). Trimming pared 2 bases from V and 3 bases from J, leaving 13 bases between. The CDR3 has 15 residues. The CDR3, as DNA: TGTGCCTGGAGTCTTCCAAAACGGGACACCGGGGAGCTGTTTTTT. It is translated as CAWSLPKRDTGELFF.

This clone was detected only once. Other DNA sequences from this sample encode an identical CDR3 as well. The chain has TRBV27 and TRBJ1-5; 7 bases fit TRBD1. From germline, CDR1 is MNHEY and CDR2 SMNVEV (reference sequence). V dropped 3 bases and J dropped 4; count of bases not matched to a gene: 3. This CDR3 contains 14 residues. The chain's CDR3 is CASSLGQPNQPQHF. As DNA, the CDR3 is TGTGCCAGCAGTTTGGGACAGCCAAATCAGCCCCAGCATTTT.

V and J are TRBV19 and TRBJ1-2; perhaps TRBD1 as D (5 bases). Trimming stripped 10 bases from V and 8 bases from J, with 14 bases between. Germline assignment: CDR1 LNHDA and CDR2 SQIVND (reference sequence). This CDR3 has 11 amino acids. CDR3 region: CATGGIPGYTF. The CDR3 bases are TGTGCCACCGGGGGTATCCCGGGCTACACCTTC.

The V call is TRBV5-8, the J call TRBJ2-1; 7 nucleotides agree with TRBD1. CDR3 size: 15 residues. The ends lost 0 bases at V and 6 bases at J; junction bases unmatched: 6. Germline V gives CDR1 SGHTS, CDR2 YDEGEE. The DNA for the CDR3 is TGTGCCAGCAGCTTGGCGACAGGGCCATCCAATGAGCAGTTCTTC. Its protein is CASSLATGPSNEQFF.

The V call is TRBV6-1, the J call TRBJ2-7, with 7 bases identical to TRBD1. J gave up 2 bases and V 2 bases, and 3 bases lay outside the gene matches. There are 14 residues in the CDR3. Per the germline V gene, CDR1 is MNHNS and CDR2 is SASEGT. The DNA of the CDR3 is TGTGCCAGCAGTGAATGGACAGGACCCTACGAGCAGTACTTC. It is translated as CASSEWTGPYEQYF.

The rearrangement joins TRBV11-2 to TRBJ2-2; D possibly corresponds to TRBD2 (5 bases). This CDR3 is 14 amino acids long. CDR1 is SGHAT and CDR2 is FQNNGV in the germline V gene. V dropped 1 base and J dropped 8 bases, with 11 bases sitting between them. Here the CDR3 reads CASSLGGSAGELFF. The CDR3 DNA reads TGTGCCAGCAGCTTAGGAGGGTCGGCGGGGGAGCTGTTTTTT.

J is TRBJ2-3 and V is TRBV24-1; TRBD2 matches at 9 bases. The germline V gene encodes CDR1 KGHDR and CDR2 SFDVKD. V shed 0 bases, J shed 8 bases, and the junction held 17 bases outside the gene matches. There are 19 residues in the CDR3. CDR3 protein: CATSDLLGRAGGPPGTQYF. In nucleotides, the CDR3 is TGTGCCACCAGTGATTTGCTTGGGAGAGCGGGGGGTCCCCCCGGTACGCAGTATTTT.

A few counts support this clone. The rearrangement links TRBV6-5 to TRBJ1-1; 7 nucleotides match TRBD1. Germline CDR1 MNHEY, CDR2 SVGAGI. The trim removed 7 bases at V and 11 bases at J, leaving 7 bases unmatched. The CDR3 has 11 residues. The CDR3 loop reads CASKGAAGAFF. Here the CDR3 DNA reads TGTGCCAGCAAGGGGGCGGCCGGGGCTTTCTTT.

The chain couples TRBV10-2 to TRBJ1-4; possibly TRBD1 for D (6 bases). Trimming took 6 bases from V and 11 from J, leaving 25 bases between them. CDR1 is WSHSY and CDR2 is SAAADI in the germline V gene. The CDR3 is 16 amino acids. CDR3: CASRGDTVDLAGKLFF. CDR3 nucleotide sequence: TGCGCCAGCAGAGGGGACACCGTCGACTTGGCGGGTAAACTGTTTTTT.

The chain's CDR3 is CASRRGDRGTYEQYF. DNA of the CDR3: TGTGCCAGCAGGAGGGGGGACAGGGGGACCTACGAGCAGTACTTC. The genes are TRBV28 and TRBJ2-7, with 11 nucleotides matching TRBD1. The CDR3 covers 15 residues. The V and J ends lost 6 bases and 2 bases, in that order; junction bases with no gene match: 6. Looked up from germline, CDR1 is MDHEN and CDR2 is SYDVKM.

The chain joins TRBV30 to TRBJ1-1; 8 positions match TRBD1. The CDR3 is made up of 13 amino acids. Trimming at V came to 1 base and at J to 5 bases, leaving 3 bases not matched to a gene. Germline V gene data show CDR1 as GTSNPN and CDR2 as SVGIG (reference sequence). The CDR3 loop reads CAWSDRGGTEAFF. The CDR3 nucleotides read TGTGCCTGGAGTGACAGGGGGGGAACTGAAGCTTTCTTT.

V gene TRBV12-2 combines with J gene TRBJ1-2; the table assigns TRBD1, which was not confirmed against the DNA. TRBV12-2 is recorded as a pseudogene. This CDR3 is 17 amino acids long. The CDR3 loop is CASRLSIGDNSYYGYTF. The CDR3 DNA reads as TGTGCAAGTCGCTTATCTATCGGGGACAATTCCTACTATGGCTACACCTTC.

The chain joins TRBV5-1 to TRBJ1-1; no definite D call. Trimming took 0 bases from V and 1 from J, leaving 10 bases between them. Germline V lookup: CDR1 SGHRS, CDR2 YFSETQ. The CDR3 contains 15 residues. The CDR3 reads CASSLDGRQNTEAFF. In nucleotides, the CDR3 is TGCGCCAGCAGCTTGGATGGCAGGCAGAACACTGAAGCTTTCTTT.